This note documents a single T cell receptor (beta chain) sequence. Its antigen is unidentified. The data are from a study of T cells after yellow fever vaccination. Study findings and constraints: Among primary-vaccination clones, most reappeared after the booster, at almost 98% for CD4 and roughly 90% for CD8. Clonotypes shared by both compartments, CD4 and CD8, made up a small share. Secondary responses were weaker yet peaked faster, day 5 versus 15.

A 5'RACE template-switching step, the method used to make TCR cDNA, added a universal primer site and UMIs. MiXCR, applied by TCRdb to the 5' RACE reads, yields one record per CDR3 protein. Of some 300,000 distinct CDR3 sequences in the sample, around 8.6% were seen once. This CDR3 region has 14 residues. J gave up 7 bases and V 6 bases, and 2 bases lay outside the gene matches. V gene TRBV12-3 or TRBV12-4 combines with J gene TRBJ1-6; 11 positions agree with TRBD1. This specimen consisted of CD4+ T cells sorted from PBMCs, obtained 5 days after the yellow fever booster vaccination. The receptor was isolated from a man aged 18-30 years who received the YFV17D yellow fever vaccine. CDR3 amino acids: CASSGQGANSPLHF. The CDR3 DNA sequence: TGTGCCAGCAGCGGACAGGGGGCCAATTCACCCCTCCACTTT.